A selection of T cell receptor beta chains follows, all from one sample in a study of T cell changes during pregnancy in multiple sclerosis. TCRdb keeps only in-frame clones here, not all; method: immunoSEQ multiplex PCR. The repertoire holds under 30,000 clones, with around 89% as singletons. The sample consisted of CD8+ T cells from peripheral blood mononuclear cells, taken after pregnancy. All receptors come from a female donor with multiple sclerosis, enrolled in a pregnancy study. CDR3s leave out the opening cysteine and the closing phenylalanine or tryptophan. Expanded clones get a size class; other rows say once, few or many, or leave the size out.

j_call: TRBJ1-1; clone_size: .; v_call: TRBV7-6; cdr3_aa: ASRGQENTEAF
j_call: TRBJ2-1; clone_size: .; v_call: TRBV27; cdr3_aa: ASSPGTSGSYNEQF
j_call: TRBJ2-3; clone_size: once; v_call: TRBV28; cdr3_aa: ASSALWTDYSTDTQY
j_call: TRBJ2-3; clone_size: few; v_call: TRBV5-6; cdr3_aa: ASSLELIGLSTDTQY
j_call: TRBJ2-1; clone_size: .; v_call: TRBV7-2; cdr3_aa: ASSSRGGAGRDNEQF
j_call: TRBJ2-7; clone_size: .; v_call: TRBV29-1; cdr3_aa: SVVDPGGGGTVYEQY
j_call: TRBJ2-4; clone_size: .; v_call: TRBV7-9; cdr3_aa: ASSLGAGGTIQY
j_call: TRBJ2-1; clone_size: once; v_call: TRBV19; cdr3_aa: ASKIAVSTYNEQF
j_call: TRBJ1-3; clone_size: .; v_call: TRBV29-1; cdr3_aa: SVESPGTGGGNTIY
j_call: TRBJ2-1; clone_size: .; v_call: TRBV11-3; cdr3_aa: ASSDGTSGNYNEQF
j_call: TRBJ2-2; clone_size: .; v_call: TRBV27; cdr3_aa: ASSSIPGITGELF
j_call: TRBJ2-4; clone_size: .; v_call: TRBV6-5; cdr3_aa: ASSYSPSGYKNIQY
j_call: TRBJ2-3; clone_size: .; v_call: TRBV19; cdr3_aa: ASNLAGGDTQY
j_call: TRBJ1-2; clone_size: .; v_call: TRBV29-1; cdr3_aa: SVLTGGLGYT
j_call: TRBJ2-7; clone_size: .; v_call: TRBV29-1; cdr3_aa: SVTRGTYEQY
j_call: TRBJ2-1; clone_size: once; v_call: TRBV5-5; cdr3_aa: ASSFNGMLSEQF
j_call: TRBJ2-3; clone_size: few; v_call: TRBV6-1; cdr3_aa: ASSEREEGADTQY
j_call: TRBJ2-3; clone_size: .; v_call: TRBV5-6; cdr3_aa: ASSGDFSTDTQY
j_call: TRBJ1-2; clone_size: .; v_call: TRBV15; cdr3_aa: ATSSLDRGNYGYT
j_call: TRBJ2-1; clone_size: .; v_call: TRBV5-4; cdr3_aa: ASSLSIAGGFYNEQF
j_call: TRBJ2-1; clone_size: once; v_call: TRBV13; cdr3_aa: ASSVVPAGGPYNEQF
j_call: TRBJ2-7; clone_size: once; v_call: TRBV28; cdr3_aa: ASSIFPGGSFLYEQY
j_call: TRBJ1-2; clone_size: .; v_call: TRBV9; cdr3_aa: ASSVGEDGSRTDGYT
j_call: TRBJ2-1; clone_size: .; v_call: TRBV7-8; cdr3_aa: ASSLLAGGLMYEQF
j_call: TRBJ2-2; clone_size: .; v_call: TRBV25-1; cdr3_aa: ASSDGADPNTGELF
j_call: TRBJ2-5; clone_size: .; v_call: TRBV4-2; cdr3_aa: ASSRGGTDQETQY
j_call: TRBJ2-2; clone_size: .; v_call: TRBV18; cdr3_aa: ASSPRDLQTGELF
j_call: TRBJ2-7; clone_size: .; v_call: TRBV28; cdr3_aa: ASTRAQTYEQY
j_call: TRBJ2-7; clone_size: .; v_call: TRBV7-2; cdr3_aa: ASSPSGGGSYEQY
j_call: TRBJ2-1; clone_size: .; v_call: TRBV20-1; cdr3_aa: SALDYNEQF
j_call: TRBJ2-5; clone_size: .; v_call: TRBV5-8; cdr3_aa: ASSFDLLRTGRGETQY
j_call: TRBJ2-7; clone_size: .; v_call: TRBV7-9; cdr3_aa: ASSPPGGYEQY
j_call: TRBJ1-1; clone_size: .; v_call: TRBV11-2; cdr3_aa: ASSLAVNTEAF
j_call: TRBJ2-1; clone_size: .; v_call: TRBV19; cdr3_aa: ASSGTSGSRNEQF
j_call: TRBJ2-1; clone_size: .; v_call: TRBV7-2; cdr3_aa: ASSLGPGGQGPEQF
j_call: TRBJ1-1; clone_size: .; v_call: TRBV19; cdr3_aa: ASREGNTEAF
j_call: TRBJ2-2; clone_size: .; v_call: TRBV4-1; cdr3_aa: ASSQVSNTGELF
j_call: TRBJ2-7; clone_size: .; v_call: TRBV5-1; cdr3_aa: ASSLAGQPYEQY
j_call: TRBJ1-6; clone_size: .; v_call: TRBV16; cdr3_aa: ASSQSADSYNSPLH
j_call: TRBJ2-7; clone_size: .; v_call: TRBV11-1; cdr3_aa: ASSIFRMGEQY
j_call: TRBJ2-3; clone_size: .; v_call: TRBV11-2; cdr3_aa: ASSRPREGHTDTQY
j_call: TRBJ2-2; clone_size: .; v_call: TRBV5-1; cdr3_aa: ASSPGLDSNTGELF
j_call: TRBJ2-1; clone_size: .; v_call: TRBV5-8; cdr3_aa: ASSLRIAGGSYNEQF
j_call: TRBJ1-5; clone_size: .; v_call: TRBV28; cdr3_aa: ATENPGQGPNQPQH
j_call: TRBJ2-3; clone_size: .; v_call: TRBV7-9; cdr3_aa: ASSLADGGVTDTQY
j_call: TRBJ1-1; clone_size: .; v_call: TRBV4-3; cdr3_aa: ASSQDRGPYTEAF
j_call: TRBJ1-5; clone_size: .; v_call: TRBV25-1; cdr3_aa: ASRPGTRHQPQH
j_call: TRBJ2-7; clone_size: .; v_call: TRBV27; cdr3_aa: ASRTLGPYEQY
j_call: TRBJ2-3; clone_size: .; v_call: TRBV4-2; cdr3_aa: ASSHLAGGGTDTQY
j_call: TRBJ2-7; clone_size: .; v_call: TRBV19; cdr3_aa: ASSIGARGGHEQY
j_call: TRBJ1-1; clone_size: .; v_call: TRBV7-9; cdr3_aa: ASSATTTGVGTEAF
j_call: TRBJ1-1; clone_size: .; v_call: TRBV6-1; cdr3_aa: ASSEVHGGTEAF
j_call: TRBJ2-7; clone_size: .; v_call: TRBV14; cdr3_aa: ASSQETGGRYEQY
j_call: TRBJ2-3; clone_size: .; v_call: TRBV28; cdr3_aa: ASSPTLGGRVRNTDTQY
j_call: TRBJ2-1; clone_size: .; v_call: TRBV7-3; cdr3_aa: ASSSGLADYNEQF
j_call: TRBJ1-2; clone_size: .; v_call: TRBV27; cdr3_aa: ASSSQGPMGGYT
j_call: TRBJ2-2; clone_size: .; v_call: TRBV28; cdr3_aa: ASSFWLAGGSNTGELF